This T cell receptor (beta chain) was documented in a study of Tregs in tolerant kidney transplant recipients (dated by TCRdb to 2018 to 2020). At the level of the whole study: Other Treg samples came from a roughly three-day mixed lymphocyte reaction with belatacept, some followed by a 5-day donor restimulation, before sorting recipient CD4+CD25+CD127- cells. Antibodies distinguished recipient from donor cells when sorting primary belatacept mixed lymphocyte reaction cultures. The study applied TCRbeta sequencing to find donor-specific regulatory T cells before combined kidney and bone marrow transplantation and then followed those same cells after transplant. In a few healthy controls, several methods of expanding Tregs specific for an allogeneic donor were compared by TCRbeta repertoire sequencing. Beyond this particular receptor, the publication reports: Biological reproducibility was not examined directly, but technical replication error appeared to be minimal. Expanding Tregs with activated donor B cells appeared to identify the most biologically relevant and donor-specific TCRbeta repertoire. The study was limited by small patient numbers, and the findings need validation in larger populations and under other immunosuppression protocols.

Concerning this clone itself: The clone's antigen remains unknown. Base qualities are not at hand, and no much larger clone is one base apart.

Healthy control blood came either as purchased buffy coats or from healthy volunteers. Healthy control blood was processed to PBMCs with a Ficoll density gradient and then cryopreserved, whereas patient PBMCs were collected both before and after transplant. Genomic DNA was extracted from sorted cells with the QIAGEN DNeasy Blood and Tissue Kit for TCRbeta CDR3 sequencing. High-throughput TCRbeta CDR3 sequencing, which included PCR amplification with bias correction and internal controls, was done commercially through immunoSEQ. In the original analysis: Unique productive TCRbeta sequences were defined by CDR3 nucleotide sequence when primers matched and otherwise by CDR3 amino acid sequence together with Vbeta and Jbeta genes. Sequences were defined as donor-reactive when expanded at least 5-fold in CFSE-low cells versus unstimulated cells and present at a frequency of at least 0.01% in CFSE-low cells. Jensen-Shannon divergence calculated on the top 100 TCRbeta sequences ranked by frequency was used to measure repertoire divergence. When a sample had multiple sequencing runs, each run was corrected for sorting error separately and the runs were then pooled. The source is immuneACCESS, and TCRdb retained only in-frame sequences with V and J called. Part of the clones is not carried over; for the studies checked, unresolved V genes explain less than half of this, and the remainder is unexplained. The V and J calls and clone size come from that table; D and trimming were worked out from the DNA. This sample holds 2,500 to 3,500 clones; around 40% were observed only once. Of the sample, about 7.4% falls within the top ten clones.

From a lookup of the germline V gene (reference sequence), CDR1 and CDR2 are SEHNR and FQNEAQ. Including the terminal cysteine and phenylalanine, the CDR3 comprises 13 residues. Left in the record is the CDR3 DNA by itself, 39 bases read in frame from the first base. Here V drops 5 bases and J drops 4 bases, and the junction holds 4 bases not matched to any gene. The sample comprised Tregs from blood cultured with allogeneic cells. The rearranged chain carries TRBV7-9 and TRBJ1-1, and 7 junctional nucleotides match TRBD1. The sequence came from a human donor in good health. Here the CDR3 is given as CASSPGGGTEAFF. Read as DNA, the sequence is TGTGCCAGCAGCCCAGGGGGGGGCACTGAAGCTTTCTTT.